One and the same sample provided the 13 T cell receptor beta chains below, sequenced in a study of cytomegalovirus exposure and HLA in healthy donors. PCR involved 60 Vbeta and 13 Jbeta primers. Data came from immunoSEQ multiplex PCR; TCRdb stores just in-frame clones and leaves some out. The sample lists about 190,000 clones; roughly three quarters were seen once. Input material: PBMCs. These TCRs come from a woman aged 18-35 years in good health and CMV-seronegative.

In its sample, this clone was seen a few times. V and J are TRBV5-1 and TRBJ2-5, with D possibly being TRBD1 (5 bases). The germline V and J ends were trimmed by 2 bases and 3 bases, with 11 bases remaining between them. The germline V gene encodes CDR1 SGHRS and CDR2 YFSETQ. There are 14 residues in the CDR3. CDR3 nucleotide sequence: TGCGCCAGCAGCTTCTTGGGGCAGAAAGAGACCCAGTACTTC. It yields the protein CASSFLGQKETQYF.

This clone was observed a few times. This chain connects TRBV6-5 to TRBJ2-1, with 14 nucleotides matching TRBD2. J was trimmed by 9 bases and V by 10 bases; bases with no gene match: 5. Germline CDR1 MNHEY, CDR2 SVGAGI. CDR3 size: 13 residues. The CDR3 region has the DNA TGTGCCACCGGGACTAGCGGGAGTAGTGAGCAGTTCTTC. It translates to CATGTSGSSEQFF.

This chain uses TRBV15 with TRBJ1-2, with 8 bases lining up with TRBD1. Trimming cost V 5 bases and J 2 bases; bases outside gene matches: 7. CDR1 is LNHNV, CDR2 YYDKDF, per germline (reference sequence). This CDR3 is 15 amino acids long. The CDR3 protein is CATSFHRGGNYGYTF. For the CDR3, the DNA is TGTGCCACCAGCTTTCACAGGGGGGGGAACTATGGCTACACCTTC.

The V gene is TRBV11-3, the J gene TRBJ2-3, with TRBD2 as a possible D gene (5 bases). Germline CDR1 is SGHNT and CDR2 is YENEEA. Trimming stripped 1 base from V and 7 bases from J, with 9 bases between. The CDR3 covers 13 residues. The CDR3 DNA reads TGTGCCAGCAGCTTAGTATCCGGGAATACGCAGTATTTT. As protein: CASSLVSGNTQYF.

The chain uses TRBV28 and TRBJ2-7, with D possibly being TRBD1 (6 bases). V was shortened by 3 bases and J by 2 bases, with 11 bases between the two germline ends. Germline-derived CDR1 and CDR2 are MDHEN and SYDVKM. The CDR3 is 14 residues long. CDR3: CASSLYRDAYEQYF. CDR3 bases: TGTGCCAGCAGTTTGTACAGGGACGCCTACGAGCAGTACTTC. The whole variable domain, filled in from reference TRBV28 and TRBJ2-7, reads DVKVTQSSRYLVKRTGEKVFLECVQDMDHENMFWYRQDPGLGLRLIYFSYDVKMKEKGDIPEGYSVSREKKERFSLILESASTNQTSMYLCASSLYRDAYEQYFGPGTRLTVT.

The chain has TRBV7-9 and TRBJ2-7, with D possibly TRBD1 on 6 matching bases. CDR1 SEHNR and CDR2 FQNEAQ come from the germline V gene (reference sequence). The CDR3 extends over 13 amino acids. V was trimmed by 6 bases and J by 4 bases, leaving 13 bases between them. The chain's CDR3 is CASSHGDIYEQYF. The CDR3 DNA reads as TGTGCCAGCAGTCACGGGGACATTTACGAGCAGTACTTC.

The CDR3 here is CASRTGTGAYGYTF. CDR3 bases: TGTGCCAGCAGGACCGGGACAGGGGCTTATGGCTACACCTTC. The chain carries TRBV6-5 and TRBJ1-2, with 10 nucleotides matching TRBD1. The CDR3 is 14 residues long. Germline V gene sequence: CDR1 MNHEY, CDR2 SVGAGI. The J segment lost 5 bases and the V segment lost 6 bases, leaving 6 bases of the junction unmatched.

The gene calls are TRBV19 and TRBJ2-5; 13 bases fit TRBD2. Looked up from germline, CDR1 is LNHDA and CDR2 is SQIVND (reference sequence). The V segment lost 5 bases and the J segment 5 bases; nucleotides outside the gene matches: 5. This CDR3 has 15 residues. The CDR3 loop is CASSGTSGKWETQYF. The CDR3, as DNA: TGTGCCAGTAGTGGGACTAGCGGGAAGTGGGAGACCCAGTACTTC.

This chain connects TRBV14 to TRBJ1-4, with 8 positions matching TRBD1. CDR1 and CDR2 (germline): SGHDN, FVKESK. The CDR3 loop spans 18 amino acids. Unmatched junction bases numbered 15, after V lost 2 bases and J lost 7 bases. The CDR3 loop is CASSQPWTSGGNREKLFF. CDR3 bases: TGTGCCAGCAGCCAACCTTGGACCTCAGGGGGCAACCGTGAAAAACTGTTTTTT.

The chain joins TRBV5-1 to TRBJ1-3; 11 positions match TRBD1. V trimming: 4 bases; J trimming: 6 bases; junction bases outside the gene matches: 3. This CDR3 contains 14 residues. Germline V gene data show CDR1 as SGHRS and CDR2 as YFSETQ. CDR3 in amino acids: CASSRTGGENTIYF. The CDR3, as DNA: TGCGCCAGCAGCCGGACAGGGGGCGAAAACACCATATATTTT.

The chain combines TRBV5-1 with TRBJ2-1; 10 bases align to TRBD2. The CDR3 is 14 amino acids. The V gene's germline CDR1 is SGHRS and CDR2 YFSETQ. V trimming: 7 bases; J trimming: 9 bases; junction bases outside the gene matches: 10. The DNA for the CDR3 is TGCGCCAGCGGGGAAGCGGGGGGGCTAGGTGAGCAGTTCTTC. This encodes CASGEAGGLGEQFF.

The V call is TRBV10-1, the J call TRBJ1-1; TRBD1 matches 9 bases. The CDR3 loop spans 15 amino acids. The V and J ends lost 3 bases and 1 base, in that order; junction bases with no gene match: 3. CDR1 is WNHNN, CDR2 SYGVQD, per germline (reference sequence). In DNA form, the CDR3 reads TGCGCCAGCAGTGAAGGACAGGGGAGGAACACTGAAGCTTTCTTT. It codes for CASSEGQGRNTEAFF.

The V gene is TRBV30, the J gene TRBJ1-5, with 11 bases lining up with TRBD1. The CDR3 runs 15 residues. The germline V gene has CDR1 GTSNPN and CDR2 SVGIG (reference sequence). V shed 5 bases, J shed 1 base, and the junction held 4 bases outside the gene matches. CDR3 DNA: TGTGCCTGGGGACAGGGGGCTTCGAGCAATCAGCCCCAGCATTTT. This translates into CAWGQGASSNQPQHF.